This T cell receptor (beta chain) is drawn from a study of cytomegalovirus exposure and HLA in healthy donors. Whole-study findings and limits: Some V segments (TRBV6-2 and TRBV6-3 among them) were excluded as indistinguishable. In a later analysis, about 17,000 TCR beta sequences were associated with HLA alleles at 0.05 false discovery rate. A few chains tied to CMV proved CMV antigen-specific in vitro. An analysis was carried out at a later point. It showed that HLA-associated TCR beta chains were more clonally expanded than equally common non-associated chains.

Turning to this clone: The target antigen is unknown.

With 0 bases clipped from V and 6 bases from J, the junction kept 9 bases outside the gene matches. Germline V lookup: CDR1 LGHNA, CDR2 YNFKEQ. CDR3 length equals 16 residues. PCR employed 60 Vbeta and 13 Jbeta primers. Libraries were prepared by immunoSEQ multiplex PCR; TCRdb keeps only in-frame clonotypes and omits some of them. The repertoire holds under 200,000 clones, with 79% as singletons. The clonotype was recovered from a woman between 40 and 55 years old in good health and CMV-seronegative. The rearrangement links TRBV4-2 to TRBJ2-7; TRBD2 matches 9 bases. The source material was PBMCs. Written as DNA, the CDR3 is TGTGCCAGCAGCCAAGACTCCCGGAGAGCGGGAGGCGAGCAGTACTTC. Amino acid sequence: CASSQDSRRAGGEQYF.